This entry is about one T cell receptor (beta chain). The entry originates in a study of Graves' ophthalmopathy and Graves' hyperthyroidism. Trimming shortened V by 5 bases and J by 3 bases, and 23 bases separated the two germline ends. The germline V gene has CDR1 MNHEY and CDR2 SVGEGT. The CDR3 has 18 amino acids. Amplification of TCR beta CDR3 regions used RNA transcripts. Following a first-round RT-PCR that used HTBI primers, a second-round multiplex PCR was carried out. TCRdb ran MiXCR on the multiplex PCR reads and lists one entry per CDR3 protein. The sample has 400,000 or so distinct CDR3 sequences, 15% to 19% seen once.

The TCR originated in a woman younger than 35 with stable Graves' hyperthyroidism. The V call is TRBV6-2 or TRBV6-3, the J call TRBJ1-5; possible D gene TRBD1, 5 bases. Sequencing was carried out using peripheral blood. In DNA form, the CDR3 reads TGTGCCAGCAGTACCTCTCGGTCAGGGCAGTTTGCCAATCAGCCCCAGCATTTT. It is translated as CASSTSRSGQFANQPQHF.